A selection of T cell receptor beta chains follows, all from one sample in a study of chemoradiotherapy in HPV16-positive cancers. Sequencing was performed with immunoSEQ multiplex PCR; in TCRdb, only in-frame clones are kept and a portion is missing. The data show around 12,000 clones, roughly 63% seen once. Sample acquisition took place from a patient who underwent chemoradiotherapy. Source of these receptors: a human donor with HPV-associated anogenital cancer. The CDR3 runs from the conserved cysteine through the conserved F or W. The order of the fields is D gene, V gene, clone size, J gene, CDR3 protein, CDR3 DNA. A D gene is named only where the DNA matches it firmly. Clone size appears in some rows only: once, few, many, or a class for an expanded clone.

d_call: NA
v_call: TRBV15
clone_size: NA
j_call: TRBJ1-1
cdr3_aa: CATSRDPRANTEAFF
cdr3_nt: TGTGCCACCAGCAGAGATCCCAGGGCGAACACTGAAGCTTTCTTT

d_call: TRBD1
v_call: TRBV10-3
clone_size: NA
j_call: TRBJ2-2
cdr3_aa: CAISPGQKNTGELFF
cdr3_nt: TGTGCCATCAGTCCGGGACAGAAGAACACCGGGGAGCTGTTTTTT

d_call: NA
v_call: TRBV2
clone_size: NA
j_call: TRBJ1-1
cdr3_aa: CASSETRQAGPKAFF
cdr3_nt: TGTGCCAGCAGTGAAACCCGACAGGCGGGTCCTAAAGCTTTCTTT

d_call: NA
v_call: TRBV27
clone_size: NA
j_call: TRBJ2-7
cdr3_aa: CASSNVRGSSSYEQYF
cdr3_nt: TGTGCCAGCAGCAATGTTAGGGGCAGTTCCTCCTACGAGCAGTACTTC

d_call: TRBD1
v_call: TRBV5-6
clone_size: NA
j_call: TRBJ2-4
cdr3_aa: CASSRHPGQGRDIQYF
cdr3_nt: TGTGCCAGCAGCCGACATCCGGGACAGGGAAGGGACATTCAGTACTTC

d_call: NA
v_call: TRBV27
clone_size: NA
j_call: TRBJ2-6
cdr3_aa: CASSSLAGAHGISGANVLTF
cdr3_nt: TGTGCCAGCAGCAGCTTGGCGGGGGCCCATGGGATTTCTGGGGCCAACGTCCTGACTTTC

d_call: TRBD2
v_call: TRBV28
clone_size: few
j_call: TRBJ2-1
cdr3_aa: CASSKTWTSGASYNEQFF
cdr3_nt: TGTGCCAGCAGTAAAACCTGGACTAGCGGGGCCTCCTACAATGAGCAGTTCTTC

d_call: NA
v_call: TRBV5-1
clone_size: few
j_call: TRBJ2-7
cdr3_aa: CASSSGVGFTYEQYF
cdr3_nt: TGCGCCAGCAGCTCCGGGGTTGGGTTCACCTACGAGCAGTACTTC

d_call: TRBD1
v_call: TRBV18
clone_size: NA
j_call: TRBJ1-4
cdr3_aa: CASSPMRQGMTNEKLFF
cdr3_nt: TGTGCCAGCTCACCAATGCGACAGGGAATGACTAATGAAAAACTGTTTTTT

d_call: NA
v_call: TRBV28
clone_size: NA
j_call: TRBJ1-5
cdr3_aa: CASARALGRSQHF
cdr3_nt: TGTGCCAGCGCCAGGGCACTTGGTCGTTCCCAGCATTTT

d_call: NA
v_call: TRBV7-8
clone_size: NA
j_call: TRBJ2-5
cdr3_aa: CASSVQGETQYF
cdr3_nt: TGTGCCAGCAGCGTTCAAGGGGAGACCCAGTACTTC

d_call: NA
v_call: TRBV2
clone_size: NA
j_call: TRBJ2-2
cdr3_aa: CASRFDTGELFF
cdr3_nt: TGTGCCAGCAGATTTGACACCGGGGAGCTGTTTTTT

d_call: TRBD1
v_call: TRBV10-3
clone_size: few
j_call: TRBJ1-2
cdr3_aa: CAISTLTGRAGGYTF
cdr3_nt: TGTGCCATCAGTACCTTGACAGGGCGAGCTGGAGGCTACACCTTC

d_call: NA
v_call: TRBV7-9
clone_size: few
j_call: TRBJ1-2
cdr3_aa: CASSHAMWGHGYTF
cdr3_nt: TGTGCCAGCAGCCACGCCATGTGGGGGCATGGCTACACCTTC

d_call: TRBD2
v_call: TRBV4-1
clone_size: few
j_call: TRBJ2-6
cdr3_aa: CASSQDPGGPGANVLTF
cdr3_nt: TGCGCCAGCAGCCAAGATCCGGGGGGGCCTGGGGCCAACGTCCTGACTTTC

d_call: TRBD1
v_call: TRBV7-8
clone_size: once
j_call: TRBJ2-5
cdr3_aa: CASNLGTVETQYF
cdr3_nt: TGTGCCAGCAACCTCGGGACAGTAGAGACCCAGTACTTC

d_call: NA
v_call: TRBV9
clone_size: NA
j_call: TRBJ2-3
cdr3_aa: CASSVDASPSDTQYF
cdr3_nt: TGTGCCAGCAGCGTTGACGCCAGCCCTTCAGATACGCAGTATTTT

d_call: NA
v_call: TRBV5-1
clone_size: NA
j_call: TRBJ1-1
cdr3_aa: CASSLDLAMNTEAFF
cdr3_nt: TGCGCCAGCAGCTTGGATTTAGCTATGAACACTGAAGCTTTCTTT